This paragraph covers one T cell receptor beta chain sequence. Deletions cut 7 bases from V and 6 bases from J, with 9 bases between. CDR1 SNHLY and CDR2 FYNNEI come from the germline V gene. CDR3 length equals 12 residues. Authors' analysis steps: Estimation of nucleated cell counts was performed using reference gene primer amplification. Libraries were prepared by immunoSEQ multiplex PCR; TCRdb keeps only in-frame clonotypes and omits some of them. V, J and clone size are taken as reported in that table, and D and trimming were inferred from the DNA itself. The profile shows 250,000 to 350,000 clones, roughly 84% of them singletons. These data belong to a study of blood T cell repertoires in COVID-19. Overall study: COVID-19 samples collected from the United States, Italy and Spain covered acute and convalescent phases.

V and J are TRBV2 and TRBJ2-2; tentatively, D is TRBD2 (6 bases). Material for sequencing was peripheral blood. The receptor was derived from a person aged 65 to 79 with COVID-19, enrolled during active disease. This CDR3 is CASIRLAGELFF. The CDR3 nucleotides are TGTGCCAGCATTAGACTAGCCGGGGAGCTGTTTTTT.